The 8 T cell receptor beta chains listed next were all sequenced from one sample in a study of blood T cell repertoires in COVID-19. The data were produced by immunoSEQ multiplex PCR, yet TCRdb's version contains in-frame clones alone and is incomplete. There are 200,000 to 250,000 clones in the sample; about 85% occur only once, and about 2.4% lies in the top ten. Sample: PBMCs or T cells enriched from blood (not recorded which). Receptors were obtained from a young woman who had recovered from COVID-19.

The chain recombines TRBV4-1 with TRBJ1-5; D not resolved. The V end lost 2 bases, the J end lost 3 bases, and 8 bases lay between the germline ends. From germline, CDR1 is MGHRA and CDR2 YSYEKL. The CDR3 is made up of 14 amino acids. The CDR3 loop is CASSQLTANQPQHF. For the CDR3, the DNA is TGCGCCAGCAGCCAATTAACTGCCAATCAGCCCCAGCATTTT.

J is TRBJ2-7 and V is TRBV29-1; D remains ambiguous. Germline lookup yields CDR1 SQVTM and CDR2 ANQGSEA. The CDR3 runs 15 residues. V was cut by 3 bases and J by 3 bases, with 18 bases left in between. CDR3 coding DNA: TGCAGCGTTGAGGCTTCGGGTACCGATCTCTACGAGCAGTACTTC. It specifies CSVEASGTDLYEQYF.

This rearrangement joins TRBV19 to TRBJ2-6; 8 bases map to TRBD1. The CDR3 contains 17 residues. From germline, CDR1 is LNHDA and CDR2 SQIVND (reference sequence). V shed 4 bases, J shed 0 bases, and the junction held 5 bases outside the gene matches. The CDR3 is CASSNGQGYSGANVLTF. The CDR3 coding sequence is TGTGCCAGTAGTAACGGACAGGGTTACTCTGGGGCCAACGTCCTGACTTTC. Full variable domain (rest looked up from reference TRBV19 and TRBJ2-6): DGGITQSPKYLFRKEGQNVTLSCEQNLNHDAMYWYRQDPGQGLRLIYYSQIVNDFQKGDIAEGYSVSREKKESFPLTVTSAQKNPTAFYLCASSNGQGYSGANVLTFGAGSRLTVL.

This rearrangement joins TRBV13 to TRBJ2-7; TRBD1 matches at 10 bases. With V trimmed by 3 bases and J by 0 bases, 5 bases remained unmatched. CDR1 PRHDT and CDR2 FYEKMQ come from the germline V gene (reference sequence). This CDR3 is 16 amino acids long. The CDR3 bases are TGTGCCAGCAGCTTGGGACAGGGGATTGACTCCTACGAGCAGTACTTC. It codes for CASSLGQGIDSYEQYF.

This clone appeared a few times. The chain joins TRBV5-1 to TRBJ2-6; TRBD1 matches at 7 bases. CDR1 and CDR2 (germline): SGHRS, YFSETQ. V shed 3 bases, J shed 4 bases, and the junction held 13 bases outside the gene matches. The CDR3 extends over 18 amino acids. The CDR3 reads CASSSKGQYSSGANVLTF. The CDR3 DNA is TGCGCCAGCAGCTCAAAGGGACAGTACTCTTCGGGGGCCAACGTCCTGACTTTC.

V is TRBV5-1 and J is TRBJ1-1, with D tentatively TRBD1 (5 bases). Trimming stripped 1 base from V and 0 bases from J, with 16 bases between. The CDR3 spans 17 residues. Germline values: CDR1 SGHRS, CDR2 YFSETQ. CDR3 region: CASSLQPPGGMNTEAFF. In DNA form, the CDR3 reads TGCGCCAGCAGCTTGCAGCCTCCGGGGGGGATGAACACTGAAGCTTTCTTT.

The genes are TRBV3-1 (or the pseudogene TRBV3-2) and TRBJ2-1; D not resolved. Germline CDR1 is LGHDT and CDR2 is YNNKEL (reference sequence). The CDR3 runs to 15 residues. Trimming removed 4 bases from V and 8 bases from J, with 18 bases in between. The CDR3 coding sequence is TGTGCCAGCAGCCTTTCCACCAACTTACGCTATGAGCAGTTCTTC. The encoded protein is CASSLSTNLRYEQFF.

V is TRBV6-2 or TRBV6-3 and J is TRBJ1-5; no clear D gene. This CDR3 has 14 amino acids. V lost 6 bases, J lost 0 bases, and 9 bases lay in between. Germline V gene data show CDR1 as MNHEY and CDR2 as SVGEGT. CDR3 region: CASSPPGSNQPQHF. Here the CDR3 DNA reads TGTGCCAGCAGCCCCCCGGGTAGCAATCAGCCCCAGCATTTT.